This T cell receptor (beta chain) comes out of a study of beta chain features in type 1 diabetes (dated by TCRdb to the late 2010s). With regard to the full study: Mean age, gender distribution, total cell number and subset yield did not differ between patients and healthy donors. Whereas all 30 or so donors provided naive and central memory subsets, regulatory and stem cell-like memory subsets were isolated from just 8 patients and roughly 8 healthy donors. A total of approximately 99,000,000 sorted cells were examined across all samples, and RNA yield correlated strongly with the number of cells per subset. In the study, TCRB repertoires of sorted circulating CD4+ T cell subsets from recently diagnosed type 1 diabetes patients were compared with those of matched healthy donors. The investigation overall reported the following: Because cDNA was sequenced instead of genomic DNA, highly expressing activated cells could be over-represented, though the groups showed no difference in activation or CD3 levels. Because small numbers of individuals were included in the HLA sub-analyses, any influence of HLA type on TCRB rearrangement was left unresolved. Naive, central memory and regulatory TCRB repertoires appeared more similar among patients than among healthy donors. Patients with type 1 diabetes made fewer insertions and deleted more nucleotides at VDJ recombination sites, implying thymic rearrangement abnormalities. In all four CD4+ subsets, TCRB CDR3 length was moderately but significantly shorter in type 1 diabetes patients. Shorter templates might be favored by PCR, yet because patient and control samples were amplified and corrected together, any such skew would affect both groups equally.

The entire isolated RNA was reverse transcribed using the High Capacity cDNA Reverse Transcription Kit, and thus expressed TCRB transcripts were sequenced. Naive, central memory and regulatory T cell samples underwent deep immunoSEQ sequencing, averaging around 3.9 million total reads per sample. Sorted cells were lysed in RLT buffer, and RNA was extracted using DNase-treated RNeasy Micro or Mini kits according to cell number. To prevent cross-contamination, each cell subset was processed individually, whereas patient and healthy donor samples were processed jointly. The immunoSEQ multiplex PCR was used to amplify TCRB sequences from cDNA, yielding 87-bp fragments that span the CDR3 region. Amplicons were sequenced on the Illumina HiSeq platform. Per the original workflow: Synthetic template baselines were used to correct PCR bias computationally, reads within Hamming distance 2 were collapsed together, and singletons that could not be merged were discarded. Reads were aligned to IMGT to assign V, D and J genes, CDR3 length, and insertions or deletions at six rearrangement sites. Within each subset, clonotype counts were normalized to the number of sorted cells before true diversity and Gini coefficients were calculated with the tcR R package. Repertoire sharing was quantified using the overlap coefficient calculated on TCRB nucleotide sequences. Out-of-frame TCRB sequences from naive cells were analyzed as a proxy for the pre-selection repertoire. Here the immuneACCESS table is served through TCRdb, limited to in-frame sequences with V and J called. Missing clones are a known gap in these copies; in checked studies unresolved V genes cover under half, and the rest lacks a known reason. D and trimming were read from the DNA, whereas the V and J calls and clone size are those reported in that table. The sample data list 450,000 to 550,000 clones, and 30% of these were observed just once. The top ten hold 0.05% to 0.07% of the sample.

This clone was detected once. Its antigen is currently not known. Base-call qualities are not available, and no considerably larger clone is one nucleotide away. A single peripheral blood draw of around 120 mL on average was collected from each donor into heparinised tubes. A BD FACSAria II was used to sort naive, central memory, regulatory and stem cell-like memory CD4+ T cells with a panel that included CD45RO, CCR7, CD25, CD127, CD95 and CD27. A purity above 95% was achieved for all sorted populations. Right away, PBMCs were isolated by Lymphoprep density gradient centrifugation and were stained directly, with no culture step. So that batch effects would be minimized, each experiment stained and sorted samples in pairs, pairing one healthy donor with one patient. CDR1 and CDR2 (SGHTA, FQGNSA) derive from the germline V gene. Counted from cysteine to phenylalanine, this CDR3 has 15 amino acids. Here the CDR3 DNA is all that survives: 45 bases in frame from base 1. Cut back by 1 base and 4 bases, the V and J ends lie 13 bases apart.

Sequenced: naive CD4+ T cells from blood. The cell subset or site label corresponds to: true naive CD4+ T cells. The sequence is built from TRBV7-2 and TRBJ2-5; TRBD1 is perhaps the D gene, given 6 matching bases. The TCR sequence derives from a man aged 18 to 30 in good health. The sequenced DNA: TGTGCCAGCAGCTTAGTGGGGACACCGGGAGAGACCCAGTACTTC. Translated, it reads CASSLVGTPGETQYF.